This record looks at one T cell receptor beta chain sequence and its context. The source of the sample is a study of blood T cell repertoires in COVID-19. Study in general: Spain, Italy and the United States supplied samples that represented acute and convalescent COVID-19.

Profiling relied on immunoSEQ multiplex PCR, and the TCRdb table lists in-frame clones only, not all of them. The data show 200,000 or so clones, under 85% seen once. Trimming took off 6 bases at V and 0 bases at J, with 11 bases between the two ends. Germline lookup yields CDR1 LGHDT and CDR2 YNNKEL (reference sequence). The CDR3 sequence is 14 residues long. The sample was peripheral blood. The origin of this receptor is a man in his fifties or sixties with active or convalescent COVID-19. This rearrangement joins TRBV3-1 (or the pseudogene TRBV3-2) to TRBJ1-1, with D unclear. The CDR3 nucleotides read TGTGCCAGCAGGGAACAGAACCTGAACACTGAAGCTTTCTTT. It codes for CASREQNLNTEAFF.